The 14 T cell receptor beta chains listed next were all sequenced from one sample in a study of blood T cell repertoires in COVID-19. Using immunoSEQ multiplex PCR, the repertoire was profiled, and TCRdb retains in-frame clones only, with some absent. The data contain around 200,000 clones, around 89% of them singletons. Sample: PBMCs or T cells enriched from blood (not recorded which). These receptors all come from a young woman who had recovered from COVID-19.

The chain combines TRBV4-1 with TRBJ2-1; the D is unclear. V lost 0 bases to trimming and J lost 0 bases, with 9 bases between them. CDR1 and CDR2 (germline): MGHRA, YSYEKL. This CDR3 contains 16 residues. The CDR3 sequence: CASSQDPRFSYNEQFF. The CDR3 bases are TGCGCCAGCAGCCAAGACCCTCGTTTCTCCTACAATGAGCAGTTCTTC.

The J gene is TRBJ2-1, the V gene TRBV9, with 7 bases lining up with TRBD1. Per germline, CDR1 SGDLS and CDR2 YYNGEE. There are 16 residues in the CDR3. The ends lost 3 bases at V and 8 bases at J; junction bases unmatched: 14. CDR3 sequence reads: CASSAIETGHGDEQFF. As DNA, the CDR3 is TGTGCCAGCAGCGCTATTGAGACAGGGCACGGCGATGAGCAGTTCTTC.

The chain joins TRBV28 to TRBJ2-7; tentative D call: TRBD1 (5 bases). This CDR3 is built from 12 residues. The V gene lost 8 bases and the J gene lost 2 bases, with 10 bases spanning the gap. CDR1 is MDHEN, CDR2 SYDVKM, per germline. CDR3 protein: CASDAGPYEQYF. The CDR3 nucleotides read TGTGCCAGCGACGCAGGGCCCTACGAGCAGTACTTC.

The chain uses TRBV4-3 and TRBJ2-7, with D possibly TRBD2 on 5 matching bases. The CDR3 is 15 amino acids. Trimming took 1 base from V and 3 from J, leaving 13 bases between them. CDR1 and CDR2 from the germline V gene are LGHNA and YSLEER. CDR3 in DNA: TGCGCCAGCAGCCAAGTCCCCACTAGTCTCTACGAGCAGTACTTC. It encodes CASSQVPTSLYEQYF.

The chain uses TRBV5-4 and TRBJ1-2; D is undetermined. The CDR3 loop spans 12 amino acids. Trimming shortened V by 0 bases and J by 8 bases, and 8 bases separated the two germline ends. Germline CDR1 and CDR2: SGHNT and YYREEE (reference sequence). The CDR3 sequence is CASSLDGMGYTF. In nucleotides, the CDR3 is TGTGCCAGCAGCTTGGACGGTATGGGCTACACCTTC. Looking up the rest from reference TRBV5-4 and TRBJ1-2 gives the full variable domain: ETGVTQSPTHLIKTRGQQVTLRCSSQSGHNTVSWYQQALGQGPQFIFQYYREEENGRGNFPPRFSGLQFPNYSSELNVNALELDDSALYLCASSLDGMGYTFGSGTRLTVV.

V and J are TRBV7-2 and TRBJ2-2; weak D call: TRBD1 (6 bases). The CDR3 covers 17 residues. V gave up 5 bases and J gave up 0 bases, with 16 bases separating them. Germline CDR1 and CDR2: SGHTA and FQGNSA. The CDR3 here is CASSTHRGRANTGELFF. The CDR3 coding sequence is TGTGCCAGCAGCACACATAGGGGGAGAGCGAACACCGGGGAGCTGTTTTTT.

The V call is TRBV2, the J call TRBJ2-5; 7 positions agree with TRBD2. CDR1 SNHLY and CDR2 FYNNEI come from the germline V gene. This CDR3 has 14 amino acids. The ends lost 3 bases at V and 5 bases at J; junction bases unmatched: 6. The CDR3 region has the DNA TGTGCCAGCAGTGACGCCTTGGGAGGGGAGACCCAGTACTTC. As protein: CASSDALGGETQYF.

The chain joins TRBV2 to TRBJ2-7; no clear D gene. V shed 8 bases and J shed 7 bases, with 9 bases lying between them. CDR3 size: 10 residues. Germline-derived CDR1 and CDR2 are SNHLY and FYNNEI. The CDR3 region has the DNA TGTGCCAGCGGAGAGGTTGAGCAGTACTTC. Translating it yields CASGEVEQYF.

The V gene is TRBV6-5, the J gene TRBJ1-5; D gene ambiguous. Germline V gives CDR1 MNHEY, CDR2 SVGAGI. The length of the CDR3 is 15 residues. V was trimmed by 7 bases and J by 0 bases, leaving 13 bases between them. CDR3 coding DNA: TGTGCCAGCATATCCCGAACTTATAGCAATCAGCCCCAGCATTTT. Residues: CASISRTYSNQPQHF.

This sequence joins TRBV10-3 and TRBJ2-3, with TRBD2 matching over 16 bases. The trim removed 2 bases at V and 2 bases at J, leaving 10 bases unmatched. Per the germline V gene, CDR1 is ENHRY and CDR2 is SYGVKD. The CDR3 runs 20 residues. The CDR3 here is CAISEAGLAGGRSHTDTQYF. CDR3 in DNA: TGTGCCATCAGTGAGGCGGGACTAGCGGGAGGGAGGTCACACACAGATACGCAGTATTTT.

As to this clone: Germline and junction disagree at one end, which may indicate a read error. V usage is TRBV30 and J usage is TRBJ2-6; D may be TRBD2 (5 bases). Germline V gives CDR1 GTSNPN, CDR2 SVGIG (reference sequence). There are 14 residues in the CDR3. CDR3 nucleotides: TGTGCCTGGGGTGGGAGCTCTCGGGCCAACGTCCTGACTTTC. This encodes CAWGGSSRANVLTF.

This clone was seen more than once but under ten times. The V gene is TRBV6-5, the J gene TRBJ1-2; the D is unclear. The germline V gene encodes CDR1 MNHEY and CDR2 SVGAGI. CDR3 length: 15 amino acids. V lost 4 bases and J lost 2, with 14 bases in between. The CDR3 sequence is CASSFRTEVNYGYTF. Here the CDR3 DNA reads TGTGCCAGCAGTTTCCGGACGGAGGTAAACTATGGCTACACCTTC.

The rearrangement joins TRBV30 to TRBJ1-3, with 8 bases matching TRBD1. V gave up 3 bases and J gave up 7 bases; unmatched junction bases: 5. The CDR3 loop spans 13 amino acids. The germline V gene encodes CDR1 GTSNPN and CDR2 SVGIG (reference sequence). The chain's CDR3 is CAWSYRGGNTIYF. The CDR3 bases are TGTGCCTGGAGCTACAGGGGGGGGAACACCATATATTTT.

CDR3 loop: CASSYGHPSGNTIYF. The CDR3 coding sequence is TGTGCCAGCAGTTACGGACATCCCTCTGGAAACACCATATATTTT. The chain carries TRBV27 and TRBJ1-3, with D maybe TRBD1 (5 bases). The germline V gene has CDR1 MNHEY and CDR2 SMNVEV (reference sequence). This CDR3 is built from 15 residues. The V end lost 4 bases, the J end lost 0 bases, and 10 bases lay between the germline ends.